The rows below give T cell receptor beta chains drawn from one sample of a study of response to subunit inactivated influenza vaccine. TCRdb reprocessed the RT-PCR reads via MiXCR and lists one record per CDR3 protein. The sample includes about 520,000 distinct CDR3 sequences, approximately 7.8% seen only once; the top ten take approximately 14%. The sequencing used PBMCs from blood, collected 23 months after vaccination. The source is a man between 50 and 75 years old who received an inactivated influenza vaccine. Each CDR3 is given with its conserved first and last residue. D genes are given only for firm matches. Clone size appears in some rows only: once, few, many, or a class for an expanded clone.

clone_size d_call j_call v_call cdr3_nt cdr3_aa
many TRBD2 TRBJ2-1 TRBV7-9 TGTGCCAGCGCTCCGCGGGAGTCCTACAATGAGCAGTTCTTC CASAPRESYNEQFF
few . TRBJ2-5 TRBV12-3/TRBV12-4 TGTGCCAGCCTCTTGAGGGGTTCAGAGACCCAGTACTTC CASLLRGSETQYF
many TRBD2 TRBJ2-2 TRBV7-2 TGTGCCAGCAGCTTATCGGGACTAGCGAACACCGGGGAGCTGTTTTTT CASSLSGLANTGELFF
few . TRBJ2-6 TRBV19 TGTGCCAGTAGTTTTGTAGGTGGGGCCAACGTCCTGACTTTC CASSFVGGANVLTF
few . TRBJ2-7 TRBV14 TGTGCCAGCAGCCAATTCCCCGGGGGAGAGCAGTACTTC CASSQFPGGEQYF
few TRBD1 TRBJ1-3 TRBV24-1 TGTGCCACCAGTGCCTTGGGGACAGGGGCTTCAAGCTCTGGAAACACCATATATTTT CATSALGTGASSSGNTIYF
. . TRBJ2-3 TRBV12-3/TRBV12-4 TGTGCCAGCACCCCCCAGGTGGGGGATACGCAGTATTTT CASTPQVGDTQYF
few . TRBJ2-7 TRBV7-8 TGTGCCAGCAGGCCGAAACGGGACGCCTACGAGCAGTACTTC CASRPKRDAYEQYF
few . TRBJ2-5 TRBV20-1 TGCAGTGCCACGGGGGACAGCCTGTACCAAGAGACCCAGTACTTC CSATGDSLYQETQYF
few . TRBJ2-1 TRBV20-1 TGCAGTGCTAGCCCGGCGACAGGACACTACAATGAGCAGTTCTTC CSASPATGHYNEQFF
. . TRBJ1-2 TRBV28 TGTGCCAGCACCCTTCACGGGGGCGGAGGCTATGGCTACACCTTC CASTLHGGGGYGYTF
few TRBD1 TRBJ2-5 TRBV11-2 TGTGCCAGCAGATCCTACAGGGGGCACCAAGAGACCCAGTACTTC CASRSYRGHQETQYF
many TRBD1 TRBJ1-2 TRBV7-2 TGTGCCAGCAGCCTAGACAGGGTGCGTCCTGGCTACACCTTC CASSLDRVRPGYTF
. TRBD1 TRBJ2-5 TRBV29-1 TGCAGCGTTGAAGAAGCGACAGGGGGGACCCAGTACTTC CSVEEATGGTQYF
. TRBD1 TRBJ1-5 TRBV2 TGTGCCAGCAGAGACGACAGGGCTCCCCAGCATTTT CASRDDRAPQHF
few TRBD2 TRBJ2-3 TRBV3-1 TGTGCCAGCAGCCAAGATACGGGAGGGAGCACAGATACGCAGTATTTT CASSQDTGGSTDTQYF
many TRBD2 TRBJ2-1 TRBV20-1 TGCAGTGCTAGCCTAGCGGGAGGAATTAGCTCCTACAATGAGCAGTTCTTC CSASLAGGISSYNEQFF
. . TRBJ2-3 TRBV27 TGTGCCAGCAGGCCCGGAAAGCCAAACACAGATACGCAGTATTTT CASRPGKPNTDTQYF
few . TRBJ2-5 TRBV7-9 TGTGCCAGCAGCTTAGGACTGATTTCGGAGACCCAGTACTTC CASSLGLISETQYF
. TRBD2 TRBJ2-1 TRBV20-1 TGCCGTGCTAGCGGGGGACAAGGGTATGAGCAGTTCTTC CRASGGQGYEQFF